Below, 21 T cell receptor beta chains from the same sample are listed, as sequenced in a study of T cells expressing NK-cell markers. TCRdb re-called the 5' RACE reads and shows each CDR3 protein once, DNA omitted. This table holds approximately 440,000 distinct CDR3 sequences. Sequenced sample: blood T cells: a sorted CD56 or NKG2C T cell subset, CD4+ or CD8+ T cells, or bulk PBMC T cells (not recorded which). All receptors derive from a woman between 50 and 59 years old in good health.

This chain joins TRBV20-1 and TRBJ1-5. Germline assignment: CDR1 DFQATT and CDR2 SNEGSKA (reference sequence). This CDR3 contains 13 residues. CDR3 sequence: CSARMAGSQPQHF.

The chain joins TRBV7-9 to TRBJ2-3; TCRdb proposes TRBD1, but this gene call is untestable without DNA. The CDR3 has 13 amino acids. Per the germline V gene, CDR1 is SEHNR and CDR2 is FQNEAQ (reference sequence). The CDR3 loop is CASTARVTDTQYF.

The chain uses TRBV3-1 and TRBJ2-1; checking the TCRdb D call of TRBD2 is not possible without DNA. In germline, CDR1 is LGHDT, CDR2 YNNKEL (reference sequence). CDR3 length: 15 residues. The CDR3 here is CASRESGVKANEQFF.

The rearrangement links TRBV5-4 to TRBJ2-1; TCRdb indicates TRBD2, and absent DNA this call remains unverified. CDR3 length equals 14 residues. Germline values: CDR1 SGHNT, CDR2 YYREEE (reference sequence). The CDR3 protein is CASSRGTSGTNPLF.

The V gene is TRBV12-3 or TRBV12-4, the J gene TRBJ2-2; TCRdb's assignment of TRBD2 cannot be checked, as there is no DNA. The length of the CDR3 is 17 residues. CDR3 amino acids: CASSYYSWTSAGGELFF.

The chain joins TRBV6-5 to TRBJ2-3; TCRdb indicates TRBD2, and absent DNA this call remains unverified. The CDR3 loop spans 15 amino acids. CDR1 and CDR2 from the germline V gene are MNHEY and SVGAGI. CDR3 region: CASQLSGKGTDTQYF.

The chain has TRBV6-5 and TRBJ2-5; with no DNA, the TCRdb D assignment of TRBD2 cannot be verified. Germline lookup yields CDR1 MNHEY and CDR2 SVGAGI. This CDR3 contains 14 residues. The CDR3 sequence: CASRRGGSKETQYF.

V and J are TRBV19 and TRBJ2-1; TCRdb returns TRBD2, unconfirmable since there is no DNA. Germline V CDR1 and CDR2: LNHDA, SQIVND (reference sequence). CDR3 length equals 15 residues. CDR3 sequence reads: CASSIASGRKNEQFF.

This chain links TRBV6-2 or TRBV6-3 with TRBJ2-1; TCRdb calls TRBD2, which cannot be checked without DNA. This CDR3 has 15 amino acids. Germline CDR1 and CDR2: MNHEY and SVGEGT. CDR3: CASYRSGGSYNEQFF.

The CDR3 region is CASSFCEGKIDDQPQHF. The chain combines TRBV11-2 with TRBJ1-5; as DNA is missing, the TRBD1 call by TCRdb cannot be tested. Germline V lookup: CDR1 SGHAT, CDR2 FQNNGV. This CDR3 is built from 17 residues.

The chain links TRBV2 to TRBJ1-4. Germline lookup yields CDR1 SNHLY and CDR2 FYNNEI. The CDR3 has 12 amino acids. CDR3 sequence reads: CASSEATEKLFF.

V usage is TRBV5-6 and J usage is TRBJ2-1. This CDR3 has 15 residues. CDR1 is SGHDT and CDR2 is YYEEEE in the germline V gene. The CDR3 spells CASSLGQLTYNEQFF.

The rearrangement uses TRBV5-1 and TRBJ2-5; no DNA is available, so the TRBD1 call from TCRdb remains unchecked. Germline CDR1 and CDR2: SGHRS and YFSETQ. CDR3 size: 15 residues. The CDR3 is CASSRDRGTQETQYF.

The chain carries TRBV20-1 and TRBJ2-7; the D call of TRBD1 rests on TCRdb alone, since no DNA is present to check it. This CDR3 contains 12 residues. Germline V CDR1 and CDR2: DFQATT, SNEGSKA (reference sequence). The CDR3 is CSAQGPGLEQYF.

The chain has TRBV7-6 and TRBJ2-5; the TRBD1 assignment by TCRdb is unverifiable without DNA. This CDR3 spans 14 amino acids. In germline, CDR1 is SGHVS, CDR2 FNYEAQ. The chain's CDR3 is CASSKDRGRETQYF.

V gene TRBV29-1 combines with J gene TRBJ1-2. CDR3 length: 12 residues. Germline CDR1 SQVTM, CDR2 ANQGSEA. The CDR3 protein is CSVDLRGNGYTF.

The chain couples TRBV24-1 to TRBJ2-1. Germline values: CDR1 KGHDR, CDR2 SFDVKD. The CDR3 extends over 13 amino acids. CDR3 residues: CATSDLFNNEQFF.

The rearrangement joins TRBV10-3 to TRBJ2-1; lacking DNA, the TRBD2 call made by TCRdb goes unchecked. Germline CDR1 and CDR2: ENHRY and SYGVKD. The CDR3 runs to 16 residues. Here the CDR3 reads CAISDRGLADYNEQFF.

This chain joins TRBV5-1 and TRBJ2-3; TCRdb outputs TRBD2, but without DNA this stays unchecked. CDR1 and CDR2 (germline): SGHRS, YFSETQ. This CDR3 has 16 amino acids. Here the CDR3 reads CASSSGGAGETDTQYF.

CDR3 region: CSVTGTLVPNYGYTF. The rearrangement links TRBV29-1 to TRBJ1-2; the TRBD1 assignment by TCRdb is unverifiable without DNA. This CDR3 has 15 residues. Germline loops: CDR1 SQVTM, CDR2 ANQGSEA.

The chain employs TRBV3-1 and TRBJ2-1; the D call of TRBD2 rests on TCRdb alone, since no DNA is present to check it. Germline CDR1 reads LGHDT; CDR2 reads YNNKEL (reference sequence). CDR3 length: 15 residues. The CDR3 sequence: CASSQASGNYNEQFF.